What follows are 28 T cell receptor beta chains derived from one specimen sequenced in a study of shared clonotypes between healthy human individuals. The assay was immunoSEQ multiplex PCR, and TCRdb's table has in-frame clones only and misses some. This sample has 600,000 or so clones, with approximately 95% found just once. CD45RO-negative, CCR7-positively selected cells formed the naive CD8 fraction, excluding terminally differentiated effector memory CD45RA+ cells. What was sequenced was naive CD8+ T cells sorted from blood. The receptors stem from a woman between 25 and 40 years old in good health.

The genes are TRBV29-1 and TRBJ1-2; the D is unclear. The CDR3 is 12 amino acids. V was clipped by 7 bases and J by 2 bases, with 11 bases between them. The germline gives CDR1 SQVTM, CDR2 ANQGSEA. In DNA form, the CDR3 reads TGCAGCGCAACTACAGAGAACTATGGCTACACCTTC. Translated, it gives CSATTENYGYTF.

The chain links TRBV7-9 to TRBJ2-3, with D unclear. Deletions cut 7 bases from V and 4 bases from J, with 6 bases between. Germline V gives CDR1 SEHNR, CDR2 FQNEAQ (reference sequence). The CDR3 runs to 11 residues. CDR3 sequence: CASTAPDTQYF. The CDR3 region has the DNA TGTGCCAGCACCGCGCCAGATACGCAGTATTTT. Looking up the rest from reference TRBV7-9 and TRBJ2-3 gives the full variable domain: DTGVSQNPRHKITKRGQNVTFRCDPISEHNRLYWYRQTLGQGPEFLTYFQNEAQLEKSRLLSDRFSAERPKGSFSTLEIQRTEQGDSAMYLCASTAPDTQYFGPGTRLTVL.

The chain combines TRBV25-1 with TRBJ2-7; D perhaps matches TRBD1 (5 bases). The germline V and J ends were trimmed by 3 bases and 4 bases, with 10 bases remaining between them. This CDR3 region has 13 residues. The germline V gene encodes CDR1 MGHDK and CDR2 SYGVNS. CDR3 coding DNA: TGTGCCAGCAGTGACCGACAGCAATACGAGCAGTACTTC. Encoded protein: CASSDRQQYEQYF.

J is TRBJ1-1 and V is TRBV5-4; D may be TRBD1 (5 bases). The germline CDR1 and CDR2 sequences are SGHNT and YYREEE (reference sequence). The CDR3 extends over 12 amino acids. V was pared by 4 bases and J by 8 bases, with 12 bases between. CDR3 protein: CASSQSRDEAFF. The CDR3, as DNA: TGTGCCAGCAGCCAAAGCCGGGACGAAGCTTTCTTT. Full variable domain (rest looked up from reference TRBV5-4 and TRBJ1-1): ETGVTQSPTHLIKTRGQQVTLRCSSQSGHNTVSWYQQALGQGPQFIFQYYREEENGRGNFPPRFSGLQFPNYSSELNVNALELDDSALYLCASSQSRDEAFFGQGTRLTVV.

V usage is TRBV19 and J usage is TRBJ2-1; 12 bases fit TRBD2. Germline CDR1 reads LNHDA; CDR2 reads SQIVND (reference sequence). The CDR3 covers 15 residues. After removal of 2 bases from V and 7 bases from J, the junction contained 3 bases not matched to a gene. CDR3 amino acids: CASSILTSGSNEQFF. The DNA for the CDR3 is TGTGCCAGTAGTATACTGACTAGCGGGAGTAATGAGCAGTTCTTC.

The V gene is TRBV5-8, the J gene TRBJ1-5; TRBD1 aligns across 7 bases. CDR3 length equals 17 residues. Germline CDR1 and CDR2: SGHTS and YDEGEE. After removal of 4 bases from V and 1 base from J, the junction contained 11 bases not matched to a gene. This CDR3 reads CASSTSDRALSNQPQHF. CDR3 bases: TGTGCCAGCAGCACAAGTGACAGGGCTTTGAGCAATCAGCCCCAGCATTTT.

The chain carries TRBV9 and TRBJ1-4, with 7 positions matching TRBD1. The germline gives CDR1 SGDLS, CDR2 YYNGEE. V trimming: 3 bases; J trimming: 5 bases; junction bases outside the gene matches: 4. The CDR3 is 14 residues long. The CDR3 spells CASSARQGNEKLFF. As DNA, the CDR3 is TGTGCCAGCAGCGCCCGACAGGGCAATGAAAAACTGTTTTTT. The whole variable domain, remainder taken from reference TRBV9 and TRBJ1-4, is DSGVTQTPKHLITATGQRVTLRCSPRSGDLSVYWYQQSLDQGLQFLIQYYNGEERAKGNILERFSAQQFPDLHSELNLSSLELGDSALYFCASSARQGNEKLFFGSGTQLSVL.

The CDR3 here is CASSSRTGTTYEQYF. CDR3 bases: TGTGCCAGCAGCTCCCGGACAGGAACTACCTACGAGCAGTACTTC. V usage is TRBV5-4 and J usage is TRBJ2-7; 7 nucleotides line up with TRBD1. Germline CDR1 and CDR2: SGHNT and YYREEE (reference sequence). Trimming cost V 3 bases and J 2 bases; bases outside gene matches: 8. This CDR3 contains 15 residues.

On this clone: This same CDR3 is encoded by further DNA sequences in the sample. J is TRBJ1-1 and V is TRBV19; possibly TRBD1 for D (5 bases). V lost 6 bases to trimming and J lost 2 bases, with 10 bases between them. This CDR3 is 13 amino acids long. Germline V gene data show CDR1 as LNHDA and CDR2 as SQIVND (reference sequence). CDR3 sequence: CASRETGNTEAFF. CDR3 nucleotide sequence: TGTGCCAGTAGGGAAACAGGAAACACTGAAGCTTTCTTT.

The V call is TRBV7-9, the J call TRBJ1-2; D uncertain. V dropped 3 bases and J dropped 5 bases, with 16 bases sitting between them. Per germline, CDR1 SEHNR and CDR2 FQNEAQ (reference sequence). This CDR3 spans 15 amino acids. The CDR3: CASSFQDTLWYGYTF. Here the CDR3 DNA reads TGTGCCAGCAGCTTCCAGGATACCCTTTGGTATGGCTACACCTTC.

This clone was found once. The chain is built from TRBV11-2 and TRBJ2-7; D might be TRBD2 (7 bases). The CDR3 is made up of 13 amino acids. The germline V gene has CDR1 SGHAT and CDR2 FQNNGV. V shed 8 bases and J shed 6 bases, with 17 bases lying between them. Here the CDR3 DNA reads TGTGCCAGCCGAGGGGGGGGGCATCTCGAGCAGTACTTC. Its protein product is CASRGGGHLEQYF.

The rearrangement links TRBV27 to TRBJ1-5; D is undetermined. V shed 5 bases and J shed 7 bases, with 15 bases lying between them. Looked up from germline, CDR1 is MNHEY and CDR2 is SMNVEV (reference sequence). This CDR3 comprises 14 residues. CDR3 DNA: TGTGCCAGCAGTCCCCACGGGGAAGCCCAGCCCCAGCATTTT. Protein sequence: CASSPHGEAQPQHF.

The CDR3 DNA reads TGTGCCAGCGGCGGGATCTACGAGCAGTACTTC. It translates to CASGGIYEQYF. The chain has TRBV27 and TRBJ2-7; tentatively, D is TRBD2 (6 bases). The CDR3 has 11 residues. Germline V CDR1 and CDR2: MNHEY, SMNVEV (reference sequence). V was shortened by 8 bases and J by 3 bases, with 8 bases between the two germline ends.

This clone appeared a single time. The chain uses TRBV29-1 and TRBJ2-5, with a weak D call TRBD2 (6 bases). With the DNA end fitting TRBJ2-7 better, the J assignment may be wrong. Germline lookup yields CDR1 SQVTM and CDR2 ANQGSEA. This CDR3 region has 13 residues. CDR3 sequence: CSVQTRVAYEQYF. In DNA, the CDR3 is TGCAGCGTACAGACTAGAGTCGCATACGAGCAGTACTTC.

The rearrangement uses TRBV6-5 and TRBJ1-5; D ambiguous. CDR1 is MNHEY, CDR2 SVGAGI, per germline. The V end lost 4 bases, the J end lost 7 bases, and 11 bases lay between the germline ends. The CDR3 length is 13 residues. The CDR3 coding sequence is TGTGCCAGCAGTTGGGGAGTAGGCCAGCCCCAGCATTTT. It codes for CASSWGVGQPQHF.

V is TRBV15 and J is TRBJ2-7; TRBD1 agrees at 7 bases. The germline V gene has CDR1 LNHNV and CDR2 YYDKDF (reference sequence). Germline trimming cut 3 bases from V and 2 bases from J; bases unmatched to any gene: 25. The CDR3 runs to 21 residues. The CDR3 loop reads CATSSQGATGKLSTRPYEQYF. CDR3 DNA sequence: TGTGCCACCAGCAGTCAGGGAGCGACAGGGAAACTCTCGACCAGACCCTACGAGCAGTACTTC.

The gene calls are TRBV19 and TRBJ2-1; D not resolved. The CDR3 extends over 14 amino acids. Germline CDR1 is LNHDA and CDR2 is SQIVND (reference sequence). V lost 1 base and J 3 bases, leaving 7 bases between the germline ends. The CDR3 DNA follows: TGTGCCAGTAGTATAGGCCTGTACTACAATGAGCAGTTCTTC. This translates into CASSIGLYYNEQFF.

This chain connects TRBV19 to TRBJ1-4; D is uncertain. V was clipped by 6 bases and J by 4 bases, with 12 bases between them. The germline gives CDR1 LNHDA, CDR2 SQIVND (reference sequence). The CDR3 spans 14 residues. CDR3 coding DNA: TGTGCCAGTAGCGTACTGGGGATTAATGAAAAACTGTTTTTT. Translated: CASSVLGINEKLFF.

The CDR3 loop reads CASSSPGELFF. The CDR3 region has the DNA TGTGCCAGCAGCTCCCCCGGGGAGCTGTTTTTT. The chain links TRBV7-6 to TRBJ2-2, with D unclear. Germline CDR1 is SGHVS and CDR2 is FNYEAQ. Trimming shortened V by 4 bases and J by 6 bases, and 3 bases separated the two germline ends. CDR3 length equals 11 residues.

This clone was counted a single time. The V call is TRBV6-5, the J call TRBJ2-3; either TRBD1 or TRBD2 may fit D (5 bases each). V gave up 6 bases and J gave up 2 bases, with 15 bases separating them. Germline values: CDR1 MNHEY, CDR2 SVGAGI. This CDR3 has 15 residues. CDR3 protein: CASRPRDGHTDTQYF. In DNA form, the CDR3 reads TGTGCCAGCAGACCTCGGGACGGTCACACAGATACGCAGTATTTT.

The chain couples TRBV11-2 to TRBJ2-3; D unclear. V lost 5 bases, J lost 4 bases, and 7 bases lay in between. The CDR3 has 12 residues. CDR1 SGHAT and CDR2 FQNNGV come from the germline V gene. DNA of the CDR3: TGTGCCAGCAGCCGTAACCCAGATACGCAGTATTTT. Amino acids: CASSRNPDTQYF.

This clone was found once. The genes are TRBV28 and TRBJ2-3; 11 nucleotides align to TRBD2. J lost 5 bases, V lost 1 base, and 5 bases had no gene match. Looked up from germline, CDR1 is MDHEN and CDR2 is SYDVKM. The CDR3 runs 16 residues. CDR3 amino acids: CASSLLAGGPRDTQYF. The CDR3 nucleotides are TGTGCCAGCAGTTTATTAGCGGGAGGGCCTAGAGATACGCAGTATTTT.

This rearrangement joins TRBV11-2 to TRBJ1-1, with D unresolved. With 0 bases removed from V and 1 base from J, the gap between germline ends came to 3 bases. CDR3 length equals 13 residues. CDR1 and CDR2 from the germline V gene are SGHAT and FQNNGV. The CDR3 DNA reads as TGTGCCAGCAGCTTAGAGGCGAACACTGAAGCTTTCTTT. Its protein is CASSLEANTEAFF. Complete variable domain (other parts from reference TRBV11-2 and TRBJ1-1): EAGVAQSPRYKIIEKRQSVAFWCNPISGHATLYWYQQILGQGPKLLIQFQNNGVVDDSQLPKDRFSAERLKGVDSTLKIQPAKLEDSAVYLCASSLEANTEAFFGQGTRLTVV.

CDR3 protein: CASSILQGASNQPQHF. As DNA, the CDR3 is TGTGCCAGTAGTATTTTACAGGGAGCTAGCAATCAGCCCCAGCATTTT. The J gene is TRBJ1-5, the V gene TRBV19, with a possible D match to TRBD1 (6 bases). The V end was cut by 3 bases, the J end by 0 bases, with 12 bases between. In germline, CDR1 is LNHDA, CDR2 SQIVND (reference sequence). The CDR3 covers 16 residues.

The chain has TRBV28 and TRBJ1-1; possibly TRBD1 for D (5 bases). This CDR3 spans 17 amino acids. CDR1 and CDR2 (germline): MDHEN, SYDVKM. The V gene lost 6 bases and the J gene lost 2 bases, with 22 bases spanning the gap. The CDR3 nucleotides read TGTGCCAGCAGCGGCGCCGGGTTGGTGGGACCAAACACTGAAGCTTTCTTT. It yields the protein CASSGAGLVGPNTEAFF.

The chain combines TRBV19 with TRBJ2-7, with TRBD1 as a possible D gene (5 bases). This CDR3 is built from 13 residues. V shed 6 bases and J shed 0 bases, with 9 bases lying between them. CDR1 and CDR2 from the germline V gene are LNHDA and SQIVND (reference sequence). The CDR3 DNA reads as TGTGCCAGTAGCTTTGGGGCCTCCTACGAGCAGTACTTC. This codes for CASSFGASYEQYF.

The chain carries TRBV27 and TRBJ2-7, with D possibly matching TRBD2 (6 bases). The CDR3 covers 14 residues. With 5 bases removed from V and 9 bases from J, the gap between germline ends came to 20 bases. Germline V gene data show CDR1 as MNHEY and CDR2 as SMNVEV (reference sequence). In DNA, the CDR3 is TGTGCCAGCAGTCCCACGGGAGCATGGCTTGGGCAGTACTTC. This codes for CASSPTGAWLGQYF.

The V and J genes are TRBV28 and TRBJ2-7, with D perhaps matching TRBD2 (6 bases). CDR1 is MDHEN, CDR2 SYDVKM, per germline. Trimming left V 2 bases short and J 4 bases short, with 15 bases between. The CDR3 totals 15 residues. The CDR3 region is CASSLGPGGGYEQYF. CDR3 sequence (DNA): TGTGCCAGCAGTTTAGGCCCCGGGGGAGGATACGAGCAGTACTTC.